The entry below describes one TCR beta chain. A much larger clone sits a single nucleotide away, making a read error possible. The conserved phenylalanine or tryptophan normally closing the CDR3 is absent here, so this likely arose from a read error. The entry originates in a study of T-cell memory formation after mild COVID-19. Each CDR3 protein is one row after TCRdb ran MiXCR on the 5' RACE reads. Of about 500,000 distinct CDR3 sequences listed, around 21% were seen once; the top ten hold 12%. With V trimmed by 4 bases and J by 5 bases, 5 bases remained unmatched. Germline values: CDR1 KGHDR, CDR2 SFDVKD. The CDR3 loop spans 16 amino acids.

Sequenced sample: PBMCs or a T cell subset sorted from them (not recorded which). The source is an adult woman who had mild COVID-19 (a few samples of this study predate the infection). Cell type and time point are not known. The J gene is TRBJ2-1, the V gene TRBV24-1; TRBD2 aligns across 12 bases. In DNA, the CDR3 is TGTGCCACCAGTGACCCTACTAGCGGGAGGCACAATGAGCAGTTCTTA. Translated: CATSDPTSGRHNEQFL.